Sequencing of this T cell receptor (beta chain) was carried out in a study of shared clonotypes between healthy human individuals. Regarding this clone: Its antigen is unidentified.

Per the authors' pipeline: ImmunoSEQ supplied junction-only sequences lacking quality scores, so filtering was different. TCRdb's table, derived via immunoSEQ multiplex PCR, lists solely in-frame clones and lacks some. V and J calls and clone size are those listed in that table; D and trimming were worked out from the DNA. The sample shows just over 2,000,000 clones, about 94% of them seen only once. V gave up 5 bases and J gave up 4 bases; unmatched junction bases: 7. This CDR3 is built from 15 residues. CDR1 is PRHDT, CDR2 FYEKMQ, per germline (reference sequence). Naive CD8 populations comprised CD45RO-negative cells positively selected for CCR7, excluding terminally differentiated effector memory CD45RA+ cells. The study, taken as a whole, reports: Clonotype sharing across a few donors was observed for around 5% of naive CD4 clonotypes.

This rearrangement joins TRBV13 to TRBJ1-4, with 7 bases lining up with TRBD1. The TCR originated in a man aged 18 to 29 in good health. Sequencing was done on a sample of naive CD8+ T cells sorted from blood. This chain's CDR3 is CASSQTNRGNEKLFF. Here the CDR3 DNA reads TGTGCCAGCAGCCAGACTAACAGGGGTAATGAAAAACTGTTTTTT.